The source of this TCR beta chain is a study of immune heterogeneity within non-small cell lung tumors. About the research overall: A few squamous cell carcinomas, more than 8 non-squamous carcinomas and 1 not otherwise specified made up the tumors. Findings and caveats of the study: Identical dominant CDR3 beta clonotypes recurred among a patient's tumor sites, alongside site-unique high-frequency clones. Local tumor mutational burden showed a correlation with local T-cell clonality that was moderate but significant (R about 0.35).

Bulk tumor gDNA, around 630 ng per sample, served as the TCR template. Collection of several biopsies per primary tumor, spaced far apart, took place during surgery. With untreated, newly diagnosed non-small cell lung cancer, the patients went on to undergo curative surgery. There were roughly 15 donors in total. They were all newly diagnosed non-small cell lung cancer patients undergoing surgery with curative intent. It was a multiplex PCR that amplified TCR beta CDR3, with 32 V and 13 J primers. TCRdb reprocessed the multiplex PCR reads with MiXCR, giving one entry per CDR3 protein. The sample contains approximately 2,500 distinct CDR3 sequences, roughly 14% of which appear only once. In this sample, this clonotype is medium-sized. What it recognizes is unknown. The sequence was obtained from a female donor with non-small cell lung cancer. The sequenced sample consisted of lung tumor tissue.

CDR3 nucleotides: TGCAGCGTTGGGGACATTAACTATGGCTACACCTTC. Translating it yields CSVGDINYGYTF. The chain links TRBV29-1 to TRBJ1-2; D is perhaps TRBD1 (6 bases). CDR3 length: 12 amino acids. Trimming took off 4 bases at V and 1 base at J, with 7 bases between the two ends. Looked up from germline, CDR1 is SQVTM and CDR2 is ANQGSEA.